This is a list of T cell receptor beta chains from one sample in a study of regulatory T cells in long-lasting Graves disease. Via MiXCR, TCRdb re-called the multiplex PCR reads, giving one row per CDR3 protein. This sample has around 420,000 distinct CDR3 sequences, with around 15% found just once. The sample was peripheral blood mononuclear cells (PBMCs), taken at new diagnosis, from a patient treated with antithyroid drugs. The source of these receptors is a female donor with Graves disease. Each CDR3 is given with its conserved first and last residue. Fields, in order: clone size, J gene, D gene, V gene, CDR3 protein, CDR3 DNA. D genes are given only for firm matches. Clone size, where shown, is once, few, many, or a class for clones that have expanded.

>many|TRBJ2-3|TRBD2|TRBV3-1
CASSHRTSVTDTQYF
TGTGCCAGCAGCCACCGGACTAGCGTGACAGATACGCAGTATTTT
>few|TRBJ2-1|TRBD1|TRBV10-3
CAITKDRDSYNEQFF
TGTGCCATCACTAAGGACAGGGACAGCTACAATGAGCAGTTCTTC
>many|TRBJ1-2|-|TRBV18
CASSPADSGDGYTF
TGTGCCAGCTCACCTGCGGACTCGGGCGATGGCTACACCTTC
>-|TRBJ2-1|-|TRBV28
CASAPKKFYNEQFF
TGTGCCAGCGCCCCAAAGAAGTTCTACAATGAGCAGTTCTTC
>-|TRBJ1-1|-|TRBV29-1
CSVRKVSMNTEAFF
TGCAGCGTGAGAAAAGTTTCAATGAACACTGAAGCTTTCTTT
>many|TRBJ2-7|-|TRBV10-3
CAISEGASRKNEQYF
TGTGCCATCAGTGAGGGGGCTAGTAGGAAGAACGAGCAGTACTTC
>-|TRBJ2-3|TRBD2|TRBV6-5
CASSYSNQGLAGGTQYF
TGTGCCAGCAGTTACTCGAATCAGGGACTAGCGGGTGGTACGCAGTATTTT
>many|TRBJ2-7|TRBD1|TRBV28
CASRPGTGGDEQYF
TGTGCCAGCAGACCCGGGACAGGGGGCGACGAGCAGTACTTC
>many|TRBJ2-7|-|TRBV6-5
CASSYSGPASYEQYF
TGTGCCAGCAGTTACTCGGGACCGGCCTCCTACGAGCAGTACTTC
>many|TRBJ2-7|-|TRBV6-5
CASSSRRGHSYEQYF
TGTGCCAGCAGTTCCCGCCGGGGACACTCCTACGAGCAGTACTTC
>many|TRBJ2-3|-|TRBV3-1
CASSQLDTQYF
TGTGCCAGCAGCCAACTAGATACGCAGTATTTT
>-|TRBJ2-3|TRBD2|TRBV5-1
CASSPGLAVAGTDTQYF
TGCGCCAGCAGCCCCGGACTAGCGGTAGCGGGTACAGATACGCAGTATTTT
>few|TRBJ1-1|TRBD1|TRBV4-3
CASSQTGTANTEAFF
TGCGCCAGCAGCCAAACAGGGACAGCGAACACTGAAGCTTTCTTT
>-|TRBJ2-2|-|TRBV6-2/TRBV6-3
CASRMGQGGTGELFF
TGTGCCAGCAGAATGGGGCAGGGCGGCACCGGGGAGCTGTTTTTT
>many|TRBJ2-2|-|TRBV6-1
CASSVRGSFYTGELFF
TGTGCCAGCAGTGTTCGGGGCAGCTTCTACACCGGGGAGCTGTTTTTT
>many|TRBJ2-1|-|TRBV7-2
CASSLGGIGDEQFF
TGTGCCAGCAGCTTAGGAGGTATAGGCGATGAGCAGTTCTTC
>-|TRBJ2-2|-|TRBV4-3
CAGSQAGLTGELFF
TGCGCCGGCAGCCAAGCCGGGTTGACCGGGGAGCTGTTTTTT
>-|TRBJ2-5|-|TRBV11-2
CASSLGGRQGTQYF
TGTGCCAGCAGCTTAGGGGGGAGACAAGGGACCCAGTACTTC
>few|TRBJ1-2|TRBD1|TRBV10-2
CASSGPGQGDYGYTF
TGCGCCAGCAGTGGCCCGGGACAGGGTGACTATGGCTACACCTTC
>many|TRBJ2-1|TRBD2|TRBV20-1
CSAIGLTSGRAENEQFF
TGCAGTGCTATAGGATTGACTAGCGGGAGGGCCGAAAATGAGCAGTTCTTC
>few|TRBJ2-7|-|TRBV9
CASTSPEHNEQYF
TGTGCCAGCACCAGTCCCGAGCACAACGAGCAGTACTTC
>few|TRBJ2-7|TRBD2|TRBV2
CASSEKGTSFYEQYF
TGTGCCAGCAGTGAAAAAGGGACTAGCTTCTACGAGCAGTACTTC
>many|TRBJ2-3|-|TRBV20-1
CSALSDTNTQYF
TGCAGTGCGCTGTCTGACACGAATACGCAGTATTTT
>-|TRBJ2-1|TRBD2|TRBV12-3/TRBV12-4
CASRQREVDEQFF
TGTGCCAGCAGACAGCGGGAGGTAGATGAGCAGTTCTTC
>-|TRBJ2-7|-|TRBV2
CASSEGQGFYEQYF
TGTGCCAGCAGTGAGGGGCAGGGATTCTACGAGCAGTACTTC
>-|TRBJ1-2|-|TRBV9
CASSARGGDYGYTF
TGTGCCAGCAGCGCGCGGGGAGGGGACTATGGCTACACCTTC
>many|TRBJ2-5|TRBD1|TRBV20-1
CSATGDRPRSTQYF
TGCAGTGCTACAGGGGACAGACCAAGATCGACCCAGTACTTC
>many|TRBJ2-1|-|TRBV30
CAWSRAVVNEQFF
TGTGCCTGGAGTAGAGCGGTGGTCAATGAGCAGTTCTTC
>-|TRBJ1-2|-|TRBV7-3
CASSPFPGTLNGYTF
TGTGCCAGCAGCCCCTTCCCCGGGACGTTAAATGGCTACACCTTC
>-|TRBJ1-2|TRBD1|TRBV29-1
CSDYWTGRPDGYTF
TGCAGCGACTACTGGACAGGGCGTCCCGATGGCTACACCTTC
>many|TRBJ1-5|TRBD1|TRBV2
CASRGQGARYSNQPQHF
TGTGCCAGCAGGGGACAGGGGGCAAGATATAGCAATCAGCCCCAGCATTTT
>many|TRBJ2-1|-|TRBV20-1
CSAGPGVGPGDEQFF
TGCAGTGCTGGCCCTGGGGTGGGTCCCGGCGATGAGCAGTTCTTC
>many|TRBJ2-1|-|TRBV5-6
CASSPRERFYNEQFF
TGTGCCAGCAGCCCCAGGGAGAGGTTCTACAATGAGCAGTTCTTC
>many|TRBJ2-3|TRBD1|TRBV2
CASSSGQARPDTQYF
TGTGCCAGCAGTAGCGGACAGGCCCGCCCGGATACGCAGTATTTT
>-|TRBJ2-7|TRBD2|TRBV10-3
CAISESKAGGTYEQYF
TGTGCCATCAGTGAGTCAAAAGCGGGGGGTACCTACGAGCAGTACTTC
>few|TRBJ2-7|TRBD2|TRBV7-2
CASSLSLIAGGSYEQYF
TGTGCCAGCAGCTTATCCCTCATAGCGGGGGGATCCTACGAGCAGTACTTC
>many|TRBJ2-5|TRBD1|TRBV28
CASGPTGLEETQYF
TGTGCCAGCGGCCCGACAGGGCTCGAAGAGACCCAGTACTTC